This entry concerns a single T cell receptor (beta chain). The data stem from a study of PD-1 blockade in classical Hodgkin lymphoma. The germline V gene has CDR1 SGHRS and CDR2 YFSETQ. This CDR3 contains 18 residues. The V and J ends lost 0 bases and 2 bases respectively, with 21 bases between them. Only in-frame clones appear in the TCRdb table, and some are missing; sequencing was by immunoSEQ multiplex PCR. The sample shows 10,000 to 15,000 clones, about nine tenths of them seen only once. The patients all showed relapse after autologous stem cell transplantation, while their brentuximab vedotin exposure varied.

This sequence joins TRBV5-1 and TRBJ2-7, with D perhaps TRBD1 or TRBD2 (6 bases each). This receptor was taken from a human donor with classical Hodgkin lymphoma. Material: peripheral blood mononuclear cells (PBMCs), obtained at baseline. In nucleotides, the CDR3 is TGCGCCAGCAGCTTGGGGCCATGGGGCGGGACAAATACCTACGAGCAGTACTTC. Translation: CASSLGPWGGTNTYEQYF.